The TCR beta chain described here comes from a study of T cells in Graves' hyperthyroidism and ophthalmopathy. As regards this clonotype: An end of the junction differs from the germline gene, which may be a read error.

Recently diagnosed hyperthyroidism of less than 2 months' duration affected patients aged 18 to 65. On the basis of clinical symptoms, serum thyroxine and TRAb, thyroid ultrasound and orbital computed tomography, diagnoses were made. Researchers took RNA transcripts and amplified the TCR beta CDR3 regions from them. The primer set for the first-round RT-PCR of the TCR CDR3 was HTBI. TCRdb re-derived calls from the multiplex PCR reads in MiXCR, one entry per CDR3 protein. In the table there are about 580,000 distinct CDR3 sequences, approximately 44% of which are singletons. The CDR3 runs 16 residues. Looked up from germline, CDR1 is SGHDT and CDR2 is YYEEEE.

The receptor comes from a woman under 30 with Graves' hyperthyroidism. The sequenced material came from peripheral blood or thyroid tissue (not recorded which). The chain has TRBV5-6 and TRBJ1-3; tentative D call: TRBD1 (5 bases). In DNA form, the CDR3 reads TGTGCCAGCAGCTTCTGGCAGGGTGGGTCTGGAAGCACCATATATTTT. It codes for CASSFWQGGSGSTIYF.